Presented here are 31 T cell receptor beta chains from one specimen sequenced in a study of patients and donors after allogeneic stem cell transplantation. TCRdb re-called the RT-PCR reads with MiXCR, one entry per CDR3 protein. The data show 70,000 or so distinct CDR3 sequences, around a quarter seen once. The sequenced material came from blood, either unsorted or a sorted T cell fraction (not recorded which). These receptor sequences come from a human donor who was either an allogeneic HSCT recipient or a stem cell or donor lymphocyte infusion donor (not recorded which). It is not recorded whose cells these are; they may come from a transplant donor.

V and J are TRBV7-2 and TRBJ1-1; D unresolved. There are 14 residues in the CDR3. CDR1 SGHTA and CDR2 FQGNSA come from the germline V gene. V dropped 5 bases and J dropped 5 bases, with 15 bases sitting between them. CDR3 nucleotide sequence: TGTGCCAGCAGCCGCTCTGGAGGCGCGACTGAAGCTTTCTTT. This gives the protein CASSRSGGATEAFF.

This clonotype was seen only a few times. The J gene is TRBJ1-6, the V gene TRBV10-3; D gene uncertain. Germline assignment: CDR1 ENHRY and CDR2 SYGVKD. The V and J ends lost 5 bases and 1 base respectively, with 9 bases between them. The length of the CDR3 is 15 residues. CDR3 coding DNA: TGTGCCATCAGTAGGGAGGCGTCCTATAATTCACCCCTCCACTTT. Translated, it gives CAISREASYNSPLHF.

This chain joins TRBV7-9 and TRBJ1-4, with D maybe TRBD1 (6 bases). V was shortened by 5 bases and J by 4 bases, with 11 bases between the two germline ends. This CDR3 is 14 amino acids long. In germline, CDR1 is SEHNR, CDR2 FQNEAQ (reference sequence). Here the CDR3 reads CASSPGQYNEKLFF. The CDR3 nucleotides read TGTGCCAGCAGCCCAGGACAGTATAATGAAAAACTGTTTTTT.

A few counts support this clonotype. This rearrangement joins TRBV3-1 to TRBJ1-2; no clear D. The CDR3 totals 16 residues. Trimming left V 2 bases short and J 2 bases short, with 15 bases between. CDR1 and CDR2 from the germline V gene are LGHDT and YNNKEL (reference sequence). The CDR3 sequence: CASSQLYRPVNYGYTF. The CDR3 DNA is TGTGCCAGCAGCCAATTGTACCGACCGGTCAACTATGGCTACACCTTC.

This clonotype turned up a few times. The chain has TRBV12-3 or TRBV12-4 and TRBJ2-3; D possibly matches TRBD1 or TRBD2 (5 bases each). The CDR3 has 15 amino acids. V gave up 6 bases and J gave up 0 bases, with 13 bases separating them. The CDR3 region is CASRGPGSSTDTQYF. As DNA, the CDR3 is TGTGCCAGCAGGGGGCCGGGATCTAGCACAGATACGCAGTATTTT.

The chain is built from TRBV5-1 and TRBJ2-7; 8 bases fit TRBD1. Germline V gives CDR1 SGHRS, CDR2 YFSETQ. This CDR3 has 14 amino acids. V lost 4 bases, J lost 1 base, and 4 bases stayed unmatched. The CDR3: CASSNRTGSYEQYF. Here the CDR3 DNA reads TGCGCCAGCAGCAACCGGACAGGGTCCTACGAGCAGTACTTC.

V is TRBV5-1 and J is TRBJ1-1, with a possible D match to TRBD1 (5 bases). Germline CDR1 reads SGHRS; CDR2 reads YFSETQ. Between the trimmed V and J ends, which lost 0 bases and 10 bases, there was a span of 16 bases. This CDR3 has 14 amino acids. The CDR3 is CASSLEARMGGAFF. CDR3 in DNA: TGCGCCAGCAGCTTGGAGGCCCGGATGGGGGGAGCTTTCTTT.

The rearrangement uses TRBV27 and TRBJ2-5; TRBD2 is a possible D gene (6 bases). The CDR3 contains 13 residues. Trimming removed 3 bases at V and 5 bases at J, with 10 bases between. The germline gives CDR1 MNHEY, CDR2 SMNVEV (reference sequence). The CDR3 region has the DNA TGTGCCAGCAGTTTGGTGGGGGGTGAGACCCAGTACTTC. Its translation: CASSLVGGETQYF.

This clonotype has only a few counts. The chain combines TRBV10-3 with TRBJ2-7; unclear D gene. Looked up from germline, CDR1 is ENHRY and CDR2 is SYGVKD. The CDR3 runs to 14 residues. V gave up 4 bases and J gave up 0 bases, with 10 bases separating them. The CDR3 sequence is CAISGVRSSYEQYF. Written as DNA, the CDR3 is TGTGCCATCAGTGGAGTCAGGAGCTCCTACGAGCAGTACTTC.

The chain couples TRBV19 to TRBJ1-1, with TRBD1 matching 8 bases. This CDR3 is built from 16 residues. Trimming cost V 3 bases and J 5 bases; bases outside gene matches: 11. The germline V gene encodes CDR1 LNHDA and CDR2 SQIVND (reference sequence). CDR3 amino acids: CASSILRGQGLTEAFF. CDR3 nucleotides: TGTGCCAGTAGTATCCTGCGTGGACAGGGCCTGACTGAAGCTTTCTTT.

This clonotype was found many times. This sequence joins TRBV2 and TRBJ1-5, with D perhaps TRBD1 (5 bases). CDR3 length equals 15 residues. V gave up 2 bases and J gave up 7 bases, with 15 bases separating them. The germline gives CDR1 SNHLY, CDR2 FYNNEI. As DNA, the CDR3 is TGTGCCAGCAGTGAAAGGGACTATGAGTGGCAGCCCCAGCATTTT. Translation gives CASSERDYEWQPQHF.

This clonotype has only a few counts. The V gene is TRBV11-2, the J gene TRBJ1-1; D unclear. V was shortened by 2 bases and J by 0 bases, with 7 bases between the two germline ends. This CDR3 comprises 14 residues. Germline V CDR1 and CDR2: SGHAT, FQNNGV. CDR3: CASSLMLVNTEAFF. The CDR3 DNA follows: TGTGCCAGCAGCTTAATGTTGGTGAACACTGAAGCTTTCTTT.

This clonotype was counted only a few times. The chain couples TRBV7-3 to TRBJ1-2, with D perhaps TRBD1 (5 bases). This CDR3 contains 14 residues. V lost 2 bases and J 3 bases, leaving 10 bases between the germline ends. Germline CDR1 is SGHTA and CDR2 is FQGTGA. In DNA, the CDR3 is TGTGCCAGCAGCTTATTTGGGGGGGACTATGGCTACACCTTC. Translation gives CASSLFGGDYGYTF.

This clonotype was recorded a few times. The chain has TRBV18 and TRBJ2-1; D remains unclear. CDR3 size: 13 residues. Trimming stripped 2 bases from V and 9 bases from J, with 11 bases between. Germline V CDR1 and CDR2: KGHSH, LQKENI. The CDR3 DNA reads TGTGCCAGCTCACCAGGACGCACGCTTGAGCAGTTCTTC. This encodes CASSPGRTLEQFF.

This rearrangement joins TRBV4-1 to TRBJ1-1; TRBD1 is a possible D gene (6 bases). V was clipped by 6 bases and J by 1 base, with 15 bases between them. The CDR3 contains 15 residues. Germline loops: CDR1 MGHRA, CDR2 YSYEKL. CDR3 in DNA: TGCGCCAGCAGACCTCCAGTCAGGGGGAACACTGAAGCTTTCTTT. Translation gives CASRPPVRGNTEAFF.

This clonotype was picked up a small number of times. CDR3 nucleotides: TGTGCCAGCACCGCGTTGTCCACCGGGGAGCTGTTTTTT. Its translation: CASTALSTGELFF. The chain uses TRBV2 and TRBJ2-2; no firm D call. Trimming shortened V by 7 bases and J by 4 bases, and 10 bases separated the two germline ends. CDR1 SNHLY and CDR2 FYNNEI come from the germline V gene. The CDR3 consists of 13 residues.

The V and J genes are TRBV12-5 and TRBJ2-2, with D perhaps being TRBD1 or TRBD2 (5 bases each). The CDR3 has 16 amino acids. Trimming shortened V by 4 bases and J by 5 bases, and 17 bases separated the two germline ends. Germline loops: CDR1 LGHNT, CDR2 FRNRAP. CDR3 loop: CASGWTGQVVTGELFF. Written as DNA, the CDR3 is TGTGCTAGTGGTTGGACGGGGCAGGTTGTTACCGGGGAGCTGTTTTTT.

This chain joins TRBV27 and TRBJ2-7; D may be TRBD2 (6 bases). V was pared by 5 bases and J by 7 bases, with 24 bases between. Germline V CDR1 and CDR2: MNHEY, SMNVEV (reference sequence). The CDR3 totals 16 residues. This CDR3 is CASSPIGHSPGGEQYF. DNA of the CDR3: TGTGCCAGCAGTCCGATAGGACATTCTCCCGGAGGGGAGCAGTACTTC.

Written as DNA, the CDR3 is TGCAGTGCTAGAGGGACTAAGACTAGCGGGGGGTCAAGGAGCTCCTACAATGAGCAGTTCTTC. Amino acid sequence: CSARGTKTSGGSRSSYNEQFF. The genes are TRBV20-1 and TRBJ2-1; 13 nucleotides match TRBD2. The V segment lost 1 base and the J segment 0 bases; nucleotides outside the gene matches: 15. This CDR3 is built from 21 residues. CDR1 is DFQATT and CDR2 is SNEGSKA in the germline V gene (reference sequence).

The chain joins TRBV5-1 to TRBJ2-1, with D unclear. V was shortened by 4 bases and J by 5 bases, with 4 bases between the two germline ends. CDR3 length: 11 amino acids. Germline V lookup: CDR1 SGHRS, CDR2 YFSETQ. The CDR3 is CASSKNNEQFF. CDR3 sequence (DNA): TGCGCCAGCAGCAAAAACAATGAGCAGTTCTTC.

The chain uses TRBV7-9 and TRBJ2-1; 10 bases map to TRBD1. The CDR3 has 13 amino acids. V was pared by 4 bases and J by 8 bases, with 2 bases of the junction left unmatched. Germline CDR1 SEHNR, CDR2 FQNEAQ (reference sequence). CDR3 loop: CASSSGTGDEQFF. The CDR3 DNA follows: TGTGCCAGCAGCTCCGGGACAGGGGATGAGCAGTTCTTC. Variable domain in full (rest from reference TRBV7-9 and TRBJ2-1): DTGVSQNPRHKITKRGQNVTFRCDPISEHNRLYWYRQTLGQGPEFLTYFQNEAQLEKSRLLSDRFSAERPKGSFSTLEIQRTEQGDSAMYLCASSSGTGDEQFFGPGTRLTVL.

J is TRBJ1-2 and V is TRBV9; possible D gene TRBD1, 5 bases. V was trimmed by 2 bases and J by 2 bases, leaving 7 bases between them. This CDR3 is 13 amino acids long. The germline V gene encodes CDR1 SGDLS and CDR2 YYNGEE. CDR3: CASSVGTNYGYTF. The CDR3, as DNA: TGTGCCAGCAGCGTTGGGACCAACTATGGCTACACCTTC.

This clonotype has only one observation. The chain couples TRBV7-6 to TRBJ2-3; no definite D call. Germline V lookup: CDR1 SGHVS, CDR2 FNYEAQ. V was pared by 4 bases and J by 5 bases, with 13 bases between. CDR3 size: 14 residues. The CDR3 loop reads CASSSQIPGDTQYF. CDR3 sequence (DNA): TGTGCCAGCAGCTCCCAAATCCCGGGAGATACGCAGTATTTT.

This clonotype occurred a few times. The gene calls are TRBV20-1 and TRBJ2-1; TRBD2 is a possible D gene (5 bases). The ends were cut back, 0 bases at V and 8 bases at J, with 23 bases in the middle. The V gene's germline CDR1 is DFQATT and CDR2 SNEGSKA (reference sequence). The CDR3 spans 17 residues. The CDR3 bases are TGCAGTGCTAGAGATTTACCATCCCCGTTAGGGAGCGATGAGCAGTTCTTC. Translated, it gives CSARDLPSPLGSDEQFF.

Many counts were recorded for this clonotype. This chain uses TRBV5-1 with TRBJ1-1; 8 nucleotides agree with TRBD1. This CDR3 comprises 12 residues. Germline CDR1 SGHRS, CDR2 YFSETQ. V was clipped by 2 bases and J by 7 bases; unmatched bases: 1. DNA for the CDR3: TGCGCCAGCAGCTTTGGGACAGGTGAAGCTTTCTTT. Protein sequence: CASSFGTGEAFF.

The rearrangement joins TRBV5-1 to TRBJ2-2; D gene ambiguous. The CDR3 consists of 13 residues. Trimming pared 1 base from V and 7 bases from J, leaving 8 bases between. Germline values: CDR1 SGHRS, CDR2 YFSETQ. CDR3 sequence: CASSLRYFGELFF. The CDR3 DNA follows: TGCGCCAGCAGCTTGAGGTACTTCGGGGAGCTGTTTTTT.

This clonotype has a handful of counts. The chain combines TRBV7-9 with TRBJ1-1, with D hard to call. Germline V gene lookup returns CDR1 SEHNR and CDR2 FQNEAQ (reference sequence). V shed 2 bases and J shed 8 bases, with 12 bases lying between them. The CDR3 extends over 13 amino acids. The chain's CDR3 is CASSLILSGEAFF. CDR3 in DNA: TGTGCCAGCAGCTTAATTTTATCCGGAGAAGCTTTCTTT.

This clonotype was found a few times. V gene TRBV12-3 or TRBV12-4 combines with J gene TRBJ2-1, with 13 bases that match TRBD2. With 5 bases clipped from V and 2 bases from J, the junction kept 3 bases outside the gene matches. The CDR3 sequence is 16 residues long. The CDR3 DNA is TGTGCCAGCAGTGCGGGACTAGCGGGGCCCTACAATGAGCAGTTCTTC. This encodes CASSAGLAGPYNEQFF.

This clonotype has ten or more counts. The V call is TRBV5-1, the J call TRBJ1-5; no clear D gene. The CDR3 covers 14 residues. Germline CDR1 SGHRS, CDR2 YFSETQ. V dropped 4 bases and J dropped 4 bases, with 12 bases sitting between them. DNA of the CDR3: TGCGCCAGCAGCCCCGGGCCCTTTAATCAGCCCCAGCATTTT. Translation gives CASSPGPFNQPQHF.

The DNA for the CDR3 is TGTGCCAGCAGCTCCCCAGTAAGCGGGGGTGATACGCAGTATTTT. It yields the protein CASSSPVSGGDTQYF. V is TRBV9 and J is TRBJ2-3; 8 positions match TRBD2. Looked up from germline, CDR1 is SGDLS and CDR2 is YYNGEE. This CDR3 comprises 15 residues. Trimming cost V 4 bases and J 6 bases; bases outside gene matches: 10.

This clonotype has more than one count but fewer than ten. This rearrangement joins TRBV7-2 to TRBJ2-2; no clear D. Germline V gene data show CDR1 as SGHTA and CDR2 as FQGNSA. V lost 2 bases and J 4 bases, leaving 14 bases between the germline ends. The CDR3 is 16 residues long. The CDR3 sequence is CASSLWPGYSTGELFF. CDR3 coding DNA: TGTGCCAGCAGCTTATGGCCCGGGTATAGCACCGGGGAGCTGTTTTTT.